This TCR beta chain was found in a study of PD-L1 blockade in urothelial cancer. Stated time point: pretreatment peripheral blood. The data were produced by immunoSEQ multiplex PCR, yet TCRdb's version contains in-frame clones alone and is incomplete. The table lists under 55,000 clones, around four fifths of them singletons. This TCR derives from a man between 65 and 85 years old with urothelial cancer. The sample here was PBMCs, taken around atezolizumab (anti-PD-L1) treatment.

CDR3 loop: CASSQSQGGRENTEAFF. CDR3 coding DNA: TGCGCCAGCAGCCAATCTCAGGGGGGCCGCGAGAACACTGAAGCTTTCTTT. The chain uses TRBV4-1 and TRBJ1-1; 7 bases agree with TRBD1. V lost 2 bases to trimming and J lost 1 base; unmatched junction nucleotides: 10. The CDR3 totals 17 residues. Germline values: CDR1 MGHRA, CDR2 YSYEKL.